This T cell receptor beta chain comes out of a study of T cell responses to AZD1222 COVID-19 vaccine. Study-wide points: It should be noted that donors were predominantly white British and more often female, and clonal diversity was possibly underestimated. Dominant CD4 TCR responses targeted spike regions 160-218 and 743-854.

With regard to this clone: No antigen is known for it.

The CDR3 sequence is 14 residues long. V was trimmed by 4 bases and J by 4 bases, leaving 11 bases between them. Germline CDR1 MNHEY, CDR2 SVGAGI. The method was immunoSEQ multiplex PCR; TCRdb's version includes in-frame clones alone and lacks a portion of them. Of over 50,000 clones listed, 80% to 90% are singletons. The rearrangement uses TRBV6-5 and TRBJ2-1; maybe TRBD1 (6 bases). The clonotype originates from an adult in good health. Sequenced material: peripheral blood, taken on day 0 of AZD1222 vaccination. The CDR3 DNA is TGTGCCAGCAGTTCCGGGACATTTTACAATGAGCAGTTCTTC. The encoded protein is CASSSGTFYNEQFF.